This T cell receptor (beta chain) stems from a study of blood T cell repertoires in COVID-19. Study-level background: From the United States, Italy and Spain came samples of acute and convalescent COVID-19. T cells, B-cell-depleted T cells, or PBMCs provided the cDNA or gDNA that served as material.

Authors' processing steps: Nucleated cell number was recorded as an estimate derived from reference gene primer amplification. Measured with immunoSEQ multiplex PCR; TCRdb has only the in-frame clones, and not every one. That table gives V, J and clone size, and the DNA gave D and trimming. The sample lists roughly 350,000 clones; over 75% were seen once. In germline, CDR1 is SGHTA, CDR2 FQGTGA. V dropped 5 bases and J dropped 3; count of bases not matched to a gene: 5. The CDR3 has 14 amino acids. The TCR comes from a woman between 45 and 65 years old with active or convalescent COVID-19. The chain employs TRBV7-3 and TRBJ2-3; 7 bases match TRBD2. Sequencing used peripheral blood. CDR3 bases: TGTGCCAGCAGCCCGCTAGCGGAGACAGATACGCAGTATTTT. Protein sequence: CASSPLAETDTQYF.